This TCR beta chain came from a study of cytomegalovirus exposure and HLA in healthy donors. The PCR used 60 Vbeta and 13 Jbeta primers. Per the original methods: The count from a later analysis was some 83 million unique TCR beta chains, 9 million to 12 million of them shared. Here immunoSEQ multiplex PCR was the method, and the copy in TCRdb shows in-frame clones only, minus some. V and J calls and clone size are as listed in that table; D and trimming were resolved from the DNA. In the table there are about 160,000 clones, under 75% of which are singletons. Study observations and caveats: Reportedly, cytomegalovirus status was diagnosed with high sensitivity and specificity. Many donors carried some public TCRs, although rarity characterized most TCR sequences. Sequence variants that were highly shared formed a cluster that was likely a sequencing artifact.

About this clone itself: Its antigen is still unknown.

The V gene's germline CDR1 is MNHNS and CDR2 SASEGT. Trimming removed 8 bases at V and 4 bases at J, with 3 bases between. The length of the CDR3 is 10 residues. J is TRBJ2-1 and V is TRBV6-1; D gene unclear. The source is a man aged 35 to 55 in good health and CMV-seropositive. Sequenced material: PBMCs. Here the CDR3 DNA reads TGTGCCAGCGTATACAATGAGCAGTTCTTC. It translates to CASVYNEQFF.